The clone carrying this T cell receptor (beta chain) was observed a few times. Its antigen is undetermined. V gave up 0 bases and J gave up 1 base, with 7 bases separating them. Germline CDR1 SGHRS, CDR2 YFSETQ. The CDR3 is made up of 14 amino acids. This specimen belongs to a study of cytomegalovirus exposure and HLA in healthy donors. For the study at large: The study placed approximately 78% of its roughly 400 genotyped donors in the Caucasian-associated ancestry cluster.

The PCR used 60 Vbeta and 13 Jbeta primers. Authors' analysis steps: Unique TCR beta chains numbered approximately 80 million in a later analysis, with roughly 10 million shared. Profiled with immunoSEQ multiplex PCR; TCRdb holds only in-frame clones, not every one. The V and J calls and clone size are taken from that table; D and trimming were inferred from the DNA. Of 150,000 to 200,000 clones listed, about three quarters are singletons. Overall study findings and caveats: For most subjects, TCR beta sequences were reported to predict HLA-A and HLA-B alleles with accuracy. In an earlier analysis, about 87% or about 30%: the productive usage of most TCR beta V segments.

The sequencing sample was made of PBMCs. The source is a female donor in good health and CMV-seronegative. The chain links TRBV5-1 to TRBJ1-1; the D gene is possibly TRBD1 (5 bases). CDR3 residues: CASSLGQPNTEAFF. The CDR3 nucleotides read TGCGCCAGCAGCTTGGGACAGCCGAACACTGAAGCTTTCTTT.